This T cell receptor (beta chain) was obtained from a study of identical twins. TCRdb passed the 5' RACE reads through MiXCR, listing each CDR3 protein once. The repertoire holds 500,000 or so distinct CDR3 sequences, under 25% seen once, with around 0.9% in the top ten. The CDR3 is 16 amino acids. CDR1 and CDR2 (germline): DFQATT, SNEGSKA (reference sequence). The ends lost 3 bases at V and 4 bases at J; junction bases unmatched: 11. In every case, the donor was a healthy Caucasian. Another study also made use of these data, one on T cells expressing NK-cell markers. That source notes: Among CD8+ T cells from several donors, dominant NKG2C+ clonotypes accounted for about 1.0-8%.

The receptor's source is a woman younger than 35 in good health. Sequencing input: CD4+ T cells sorted from blood. The genes are TRBV20-1 and TRBJ2-1, with TRBD1 matching over 8 bases. The CDR3 sequence: CSASSPGQGSYNEQFF. The CDR3 DNA reads as TGCAGTGCTAGCTCTCCAGGACAGGGTTCTTACAATGAGCAGTTCTTC.